Presented here are 30 T cell receptor beta chains from one specimen sequenced in a study of early T cells in non-severe SARS-CoV-2 infection. A single record per CDR3 protein comes from TCRdb applying MiXCR to the 5' RACE reads. The sample records about 84,000 distinct CDR3 sequences, over 10% being singletons. The sample was whole blood. The receptors here all came from an adult who was a healthcare worker with PCR-confirmed SARS-CoV-2 infection or an uninfected control (not recorded which).

V and J are TRBV2 and TRBJ1-2; 7 bases fit TRBD1. The V segment lost 4 bases and the J segment 5 bases; nucleotides outside the gene matches: 10. Germline-derived CDR1 and CDR2 are SNHLY and FYNNEI. This CDR3 spans 15 amino acids. For the CDR3, the DNA is TGTGCCAGCAGTGCATCCAGGGACAGCCCTTATGGCTACACCTTC. It yields the protein CASSASRDSPYGYTF.

This clonotype was observed a few times. The chain recombines TRBV28 with TRBJ2-1; 7 bases align to TRBD2. V gave up 8 bases and J gave up 7 bases; unmatched junction bases: 17. Germline loops: CDR1 MDHEN, CDR2 SYDVKM. CDR3 size: 16 residues. CDR3 nucleotides: TGTGCCAGCTCTATATCCTCCCAGTGGGGGGGTAATGAGCAGTTCTTC. Amino acids: CASSISSQWGGNEQFF.

This chain connects TRBV18 to TRBJ2-1; D may be TRBD1 or TRBD2 (5 bases each). Trimming took 6 bases from V and 0 from J, leaving 15 bases between them. The germline V gene has CDR1 KGHSH and CDR2 LQKENI. This CDR3 is built from 16 residues. The CDR3 bases are TGTGCCAGCTCTCCCTCGAGGGGCGTCTCCTACAATGAGCAGTTCTTC. Protein sequence: CASSPSRGVSYNEQFF. Together with reference TRBV18 and TRBJ2-1, the CDR3 gives the full variable domain: NAGVMQNPRHLVRRRGQEARLRCSPMKGHSHVYWYRQLPEEGLKFMVYLQKENIIDESGMPKERFSAEFPKEGPSILRIQQVVRGDSAAYFCASSPSRGVSYNEQFFGPGTRLTVL.

A few counts support this clonotype. This chain links TRBV4-1 with TRBJ1-2; no firm D call. This CDR3 comprises 14 residues. V was clipped by 5 bases and J by 8 bases, with 18 bases between them. Germline CDR1 is MGHRA and CDR2 is YSYEKL. The CDR3 sequence: CASSKPALGGGYTF. CDR3 nucleotide sequence: TGCGCCAGCAGCAAACCCGCTCTGGGCGGGGGCTACACCTTC.

The table lists this clonotype with many counts. CDR3 nucleotides: TGTGCCAGCAGCTTAGCGGAGACAGGGACCGAGCAGTACTTC. Protein product: CASSLAETGTEQYF. The chain carries TRBV7-2 and TRBJ2-7; TRBD1 agrees at 7 bases. CDR3 length equals 14 residues. Trimming cost V 0 bases and J 6 bases; bases outside gene matches: 5. Germline V gives CDR1 SGHTA, CDR2 FQGNSA.

The chain uses TRBV5-8 and TRBJ2-2; weak D call: TRBD1 (5 bases). The CDR3 totals 16 residues. Germline assignment: CDR1 SGHTS and CDR2 YDEGEE. Trimming took 1 base from V and 7 from J, leaving 17 bases between them. CDR3 DNA: TGTGCCAGCAGCTTGTTAACCAAGGGGCCTGTCGGGGAGCTGTTTTTT. This codes for CASSLLTKGPVGELFF.

The sample holds a few counts of this clonotype. The genes are TRBV11-2 and TRBJ2-1; perhaps TRBD2 as D (6 bases). Germline lookup yields CDR1 SGHAT and CDR2 FQNNGV. Between the trimmed V and J ends, which lost 0 bases and 15 bases, there was a span of 15 bases. The CDR3 is 13 amino acids. CDR3 nucleotide sequence: TGTGCCAGCAGCTTAGATCTTGCGGGGCGCGGGTTCTTC. Its translation is CASSLDLAGRGFF.

This clonotype has more than one count but fewer than ten. The genes are TRBV3-1 and TRBJ1-2; no firm D call. CDR1 and CDR2 (germline): LGHDT, YNNKEL (reference sequence). The CDR3 runs to 14 residues. V was clipped by 1 base and J by 4 bases, with 10 bases between them. The CDR3 DNA is TGTGCCAGCAGCCAAGGTCCAGGACGCTATGGCTACACCTTC. As protein: CASSQGPGRYGYTF.

The table lists this clonotype with many counts. The V call is TRBV12-2, the J call TRBJ2-4. TRBV12-2 is listed as a pseudogene. This CDR3 is built from 14 residues. CDR3 residues: CASRACASKNIQYF. The DNA of the CDR3 is TGTGCAAGTCGCGCCTGCGCGTCCAAAAACATTCAGTACTTC.

The chain employs TRBV20-1 and TRBJ1-3; tentatively, D is TRBD1 (5 bases). CDR1 and CDR2 from the germline V gene are DFQATT and SNEGSKA (reference sequence). V lost 7 bases and J lost 0, with 13 bases in between. This CDR3 contains 14 residues. The CDR3 DNA reads as TGCAGTGTCGGGGGGGTGCACTCTGGAAACACCATATATTTT. This gives the protein CSVGGVHSGNTIYF.

The V and J genes are TRBV9 and TRBJ2-3; tentatively, D is TRBD2 (5 bases). V gave up 3 bases and J gave up 6 bases, with 8 bases separating them. Germline CDR1 SGDLS, CDR2 YYNGEE. This CDR3 comprises 12 residues. CDR3 sequence (DNA): TGTGCCAGCAGCGCGGGAACGGATACGCAGTATTTT. Its protein product is CASSAGTDTQYF.

This clonotype turned up a few times. The chain has TRBV3-1 and TRBJ2-3; D is unclear. The CDR3 is 15 residues long. Looked up from germline, CDR1 is LGHDT and CDR2 is YNNKEL (reference sequence). Between the trimmed V and J ends, which lost 3 bases and 2 bases, there was a span of 12 bases. The DNA of the CDR3 is TGTGCCAGCAGCCAGAAGGATTGGAACACAGATACGCAGTATTTT. Its translation is CASSQKDWNTDTQYF.

This clonotype has ten or more counts. The V gene is TRBV7-3, the J gene TRBJ1-1, with D hard to call. CDR1 is SGHTA, CDR2 FQGTGA, per germline. Trimming took 3 bases from V and 3 from J, leaving 8 bases between them. CDR3 length equals 13 residues. CDR3 DNA sequence: TGTGCCAGCAGCTTTGCGGGAGACACTGAAGCTTTCTTT. Its translation: CASSFAGDTEAFF.

V is TRBV3-1 and J is TRBJ1-3, with D tentatively TRBD1 (5 bases). Trimming pared 0 bases from V and 3 bases from J, leaving 9 bases between. The length of the CDR3 is 15 residues. From germline, CDR1 is LGHDT and CDR2 YNNKEL (reference sequence). CDR3 sequence reads: CASSQDQGYGNTIYF. The CDR3 coding sequence is TGTGCCAGCAGCCAAGATCAGGGTTATGGAAACACCATATATTTT.

In the case of this clonotype: It is unclear where the CDR3 begins or ends on the DNA, so no DNA is shown, and the CDR3 is as TCRdb lists it. V and J are TRBV28 and TRBJ1-4; the table assigns TRBD1, which was not confirmed against the DNA. The CDR3 length is 12 residues, termini included. CDR1 and CDR2 (germline): MDHEN, SYDVKM. The CDR3 reads CASSNPWGTGTF.

The J gene is TRBJ2-3, the V gene TRBV29-1, with D possibly being TRBD2 (6 bases). V was shortened by 5 bases and J by 0 bases, with 9 bases between the two germline ends. CDR3 size: 13 residues. Germline loops: CDR1 SQVTM, CDR2 ANQGSEA. The CDR3 DNA reads as TGCAGCGTTTCTAGCGTTAGCACAGATACGCAGTATTTT. Encoded protein: CSVSSVSTDTQYF.

The rearrangement uses TRBV20-1 and TRBJ1-2; D is possibly TRBD1 (5 bases). With 0 bases removed from V and 6 bases from J, the gap between germline ends came to 11 bases. Germline V gene lookup returns CDR1 DFQATT and CDR2 SNEGSKA (reference sequence). The CDR3 totals 13 residues. This CDR3 reads CSARDPRVDGYTF. The CDR3 coding sequence is TGCAGTGCTAGAGATCCCAGGGTTGATGGCTACACCTTC.

The table lists this clonotype with a few counts. The chain has TRBV6-6 and TRBJ1-5; D might be TRBD1 (6 bases). CDR3 size: 17 residues. Per the germline V gene, CDR1 is MNHNY and CDR2 is SVGAGI (reference sequence). Trimming cost V 6 bases and J 5 bases, with 23 bases left between them. CDR3 nucleotides: TGTGCCAGCAGCCTACCACCCGGGGGGGGCCGGGATCAGCCCCAGCATTTT. It yields the protein CASSLPPGGGRDQPQHF.

V and J are TRBV5-6 and TRBJ1-1; a weak D match, TRBD1 (6 bases). The CDR3 totals 12 residues. The V gene's germline CDR1 is SGHDT and CDR2 YYEEEE. V was cut by 0 bases and J by 8 bases, with 8 bases left in between. The CDR3 DNA is TGTGCCAGCAGCTTGGTGACAGGAGAAGCTTTCTTT. Translated, it gives CASSLVTGEAFF.

In this sample, this clonotype turned up a few times. This sequence joins TRBV19 and TRBJ1-4; 8 bases are a match to TRBD1. The CDR3 is made up of 14 amino acids. The V and J ends lost 5 bases and 6 bases, in that order; junction bases with no gene match: 5. Looked up from germline, CDR1 is LNHDA and CDR2 is SQIVND (reference sequence). CDR3 residues: CASSSTGAYEKLFF. Here the CDR3 DNA reads TGTGCCAGTAGTTCGACAGGGGCTTATGAAAAACTGTTTTTT.

This clonotype has ten or more counts. This rearrangement joins TRBV4-1 to TRBJ2-1; TRBD1 is a possible D gene (6 bases). The CDR3 extends over 19 amino acids. The V gene lost 2 bases and the J gene lost 0 bases, with 20 bases spanning the gap. CDR1 and CDR2 (germline): MGHRA, YSYEKL. The CDR3 here is CASSQSYYRAEGSYNEQFF. The CDR3 DNA reads as TGCGCCAGCAGCCAAAGCTACTACAGGGCGGAAGGCTCCTACAATGAGCAGTTCTTC.

V is TRBV7-9 and J is TRBJ1-1, with TRBD1 matching over 7 bases. Trimming took 7 bases from V and 5 from J; bases not matched to a gene: 7. The CDR3 contains 13 residues. From germline, CDR1 is SEHNR and CDR2 FQNEAQ (reference sequence). CDR3 sequence reads: CASKTGVGTEAFF. The CDR3 nucleotides are TGTGCCAGCAAAACAGGGGTGGGGACTGAAGCTTTCTTT.

V usage is TRBV6-1 and J usage is TRBJ1-6; a possible D gene is TRBD1 (5 bases). Germline CDR1 and CDR2: MNHNS and SASEGT. The CDR3 is 14 amino acids. V was pared by 0 bases and J by 8 bases, with 8 bases between. The CDR3 protein is CASSEAGGYSPLHF. The CDR3 DNA reads as TGTGCCAGCAGTGAAGCCGGGGGATATTCACCCCTCCACTTT.

The chain uses TRBV5-1 and TRBJ2-1; 9 bases are a match to TRBD2. CDR1 SGHRS and CDR2 YFSETQ come from the germline V gene. This CDR3 is 14 amino acids long. The junction had 3 bases not matched to a gene; V was cut back by 4 bases and J by 4 bases. The CDR3 spells CASSRGLAYNEQFF. CDR3 nucleotide sequence: TGCGCCAGCAGCCGGGGACTAGCTTACAATGAGCAGTTCTTC.

The chain is built from TRBV7-6 and TRBJ2-1; possible D gene TRBD2, 5 bases. Germline V CDR1 and CDR2: SGHVS, FNYEAQ. Trimming left V 4 bases short and J 9 bases short, with 16 bases between. The CDR3 runs 14 residues. As DNA, the CDR3 is TGTGCCAGCAGCTCAGTCCCCCGTAGCGTTGAGCAGTTCTTC. It codes for CASSSVPRSVEQFF.

This clonotype was recorded at least ten times. V is TRBV27 and J is TRBJ1-1, with unresolved D. The V gene's germline CDR1 is MNHEY and CDR2 SMNVEV (reference sequence). CDR3 length: 13 amino acids. V was clipped by 3 bases and J by 1 base, with 6 bases between them. The chain's CDR3 is CASSFAGNTEAFF. CDR3 in DNA: TGTGCCAGCAGTTTTGCCGGGAACACTGAAGCTTTCTTT.

This clonotype has more than one count but fewer than ten. CDR3 nucleotides: TGCGCCAGCAGCTTGGACGGGGGCGGTGAAGCTTTCTTT. As protein: CASSLDGGGEAFF. The rearrangement uses TRBV5-1 and TRBJ1-1, with D possibly TRBD1 on 6 matching bases. The germline CDR1 and CDR2 sequences are SGHRS and YFSETQ. The CDR3 extends over 13 amino acids. Trimming pared 0 bases from V and 7 bases from J, leaving 10 bases between. Combining the CDR3 with reference TRBV5-1 and TRBJ1-1 gives the whole variable domain KAGVTQTPRYLIKTRGQQVTLSCSPISGHRSVSWYQQTPGQGLQFLFEYFSETQRNKGNFPGRFSGRQFSNSRSEMNVSTLELGDSALYLCASSLDGGGEAFFGQGTRLTVV.

This clonotype occurred a few times. The rearrangement links TRBV28 to TRBJ1-2, with D possibly matching TRBD1 (5 bases). The CDR3 spans 12 residues. Germline lookup yields CDR1 MDHEN and CDR2 SYDVKM. The ends were cut back, 2 bases at V and 7 bases at J, with 8 bases in the middle. The CDR3 loop is CASSLTGAGYTF. For the CDR3, the DNA is TGTGCCAGCAGTTTAACCGGGGCTGGCTACACCTTC.

This clonotype was picked up many times. V usage is TRBV5-5 and J usage is TRBJ1-5; D is perhaps TRBD1 (5 bases). The CDR3 length is 16 residues. V gave up 3 bases and J gave up 7 bases, with 20 bases separating them. Germline V gene sequence: CDR1 SGHKS, CDR2 YYEKEE (reference sequence). CDR3 nucleotides: TGTGCCAGCAGCTCTTACCGGGGGGTCCGAGAACAGCCCCAGCATTTT. It yields the protein CASSSYRGVREQPQHF.

The rearrangement joins TRBV5-1 to TRBJ2-7, with D possibly called TRBD1 or TRBD2 (6 bases each). The germline V gene has CDR1 SGHRS and CDR2 YFSETQ. The germline V and J ends were trimmed by 1 base and 5 bases, with 16 bases remaining between them. This CDR3 has 15 residues. CDR3 sequence (DNA): TGCGCCAGCAGCTTGTCGGGGGACAAAGGCCACGAGCAGTACTTC. Residues: CASSLSGDKGHEQYF.